This entry lists 24 T cell receptor beta chains sequenced from one sample in a study of blood T cell repertoires in COVID-19. Here immunoSEQ multiplex PCR was the method, and the copy in TCRdb shows in-frame clones only, minus some. This sample yields some 370,000 clones, of which 89% are seen a single time; 1% to 1.5% belongs to the top ten. The source material was peripheral blood. The receptor source for this set is a middle-aged man with acute or convalescent COVID-19.

The chain recombines TRBV5-4 with TRBJ2-3, with TRBD2 matching 7 bases. Germline CDR1 and CDR2: SGHNT and YYREEE (reference sequence). The V segment lost 1 base and the J segment 3 bases; nucleotides outside the gene matches: 14. The length of the CDR3 is 18 residues. The CDR3 DNA reads TGTGCCAGCAGCTTGAGCTTTTGGACTGGGCGGGAGACAGATACGCAGTATTTT. As protein: CASSLSFWTGRETDTQYF.

This chain links TRBV2 with TRBJ1-3; TRBD1 aligns across 7 bases. CDR3 length: 16 amino acids. Per the germline V gene, CDR1 is SNHLY and CDR2 is FYNNEI. With V trimmed by 7 bases and J by 1 base, 10 bases remained unmatched. CDR3: CASKGRQGSSGNTIYF. For the CDR3, the DNA is TGTGCCAGCAAAGGGAGACAGGGCTCGTCTGGAAACACCATATATTTT.

The chain employs TRBV5-1 and TRBJ1-1; D ambiguous. This CDR3 comprises 11 residues. In germline, CDR1 is SGHRS, CDR2 YFSETQ. Trimming took off 6 bases at V and 3 bases at J, with 6 bases between the two ends. The CDR3 loop is CASTRDTEAFF. DNA of the CDR3: TGCGCCAGCACGAGGGACACTGAAGCTTTCTTT.

The chain carries TRBV5-6 and TRBJ2-7, with TRBD2 matching 9 bases. The germline CDR1 and CDR2 sequences are SGHDT and YYEEEE. Germline trimming cut 4 bases from V and 3 bases from J; bases unmatched to any gene: 11. The CDR3 is 16 amino acids. The CDR3 here is CASSPGGLAGLYEQYF. The CDR3 coding sequence is TGTGCCAGCAGCCCCGGAGGGCTAGCGGGACTCTACGAGCAGTACTTC.

This sequence joins TRBV28 and TRBJ2-5; 8 positions agree with TRBD2. The germline gives CDR1 MDHEN, CDR2 SYDVKM. The CDR3 covers 14 residues. The junction had 5 bases not matched to a gene; V was cut back by 6 bases and J by 2 bases. The CDR3 here is CASSRGGGQETQYF. The DNA for the CDR3 is TGTGCCAGCAGCCGGGGGGGAGGGCAAGAGACCCAGTACTTC.

The genes are TRBV6-1 and TRBJ2-7, with D possibly matching TRBD1 (6 bases). Trimming removed 0 bases from V and 2 bases from J, with 8 bases in between. Germline V CDR1 and CDR2: MNHNS, SASEGT. The CDR3 has 14 amino acids. The CDR3 DNA is TGTGCCAGCAGTGAAGCTCACAGGGCCTACGAGCAGTACTTC. Its translation is CASSEAHRAYEQYF.

CDR3 in DNA: TGTGCCAGCAGCTCGGCGGGGGGGCGCATCGAGCAGTACTTC. Its protein is CASSSAGGRIEQYF. The V and J genes are TRBV11-2 and TRBJ2-7, with TRBD2 matching over 9 bases. Trimming took 4 bases from V and 6 from J; bases not matched to a gene: 7. The CDR3 totals 14 residues. Germline V gene data show CDR1 as SGHAT and CDR2 as FQNNGV.

V is TRBV10-3 and J is TRBJ1-3, with TRBD1 matching over 10 bases. Germline CDR1 and CDR2: ENHRY and SYGVKD. Trimming at V came to 9 bases and at J to 4 bases, leaving 9 bases not matched to a gene. The CDR3 extends over 15 amino acids. CDR3 sequence reads: CAIRIDRGRGNTIYF. CDR3 coding DNA: TGTGCCATAAGGATAGACAGGGGGCGCGGAAACACCATATATTTT.

The V call is TRBV5-1, the J call TRBJ1-3, with TRBD1 matching over 7 bases. The V gene end was trimmed by 0 bases and the J gene end by 2 bases; junction bases not matched to a gene: 2. Germline assignment: CDR1 SGHRS and CDR2 YFSETQ. This CDR3 has 15 amino acids. This CDR3 is CASSLEGAAGNTIYF. The CDR3 DNA reads TGCGCCAGCAGCTTGGAGGGGGCGGCTGGAAACACCATATATTTT.

This clone was detected only once. Distinct nucleotide sequences in the sample also encode this CDR3. This chain uses TRBV7-2 with TRBJ2-5; 16 nucleotides agree with TRBD2. V lost 5 bases and J lost 3; bases outside the gene matches: 6. Germline V gives CDR1 SGHTA, CDR2 FQGNSA. This CDR3 spans 17 amino acids. The CDR3 bases are TGTGCCAGCAGCCTTGGGACTAGCGGGGGGGCCAAAGAGACCCAGTACTTC. Protein: CASSLGTSGGAKETQYF.

This chain links TRBV19 with TRBJ2-4, with a tentative D call TRBD2 (5 bases). CDR3 length equals 14 residues. CDR1 is LNHDA and CDR2 is SQIVND in the germline V gene (reference sequence). V was pared by 2 bases and J by 0 bases, with 5 bases between. CDR3 sequence (DNA): TGTGCCAGTAGTATACGGGAAGCCAAAAACATTCAGTACTTC. Its protein is CASSIREAKNIQYF.

This clone was observed once. The J gene is TRBJ2-1, the V gene TRBV5-6; 9 positions match TRBD1. Germline CDR1 is SGHDT and CDR2 is YYEEEE. Trimming removed 1 base from V and 8 bases from J; junction bases left unmatched: 10. The CDR3 runs 16 residues. CDR3 nucleotides: TGTGCCAGCAGCTTGACAGGGGGCCAGGTGTTAGATGAGCAGTTCTTC. Its translation: CASSLTGGQVLDEQFF.

This CDR3 is CASSPMTSAEVQYF. In DNA, the CDR3 is TGTGCCAGCAGCCCCATGACTAGCGCGGAGGTCCAGTACTTC. V usage is TRBV7-2 and J usage is TRBJ2-5; 8 positions match TRBD2. Trimming cost V 5 bases and J 10 bases; bases outside gene matches: 12. Looked up from germline, CDR1 is SGHTA and CDR2 is FQGNSA. The CDR3 totals 14 residues.

This clone was found a few times. V and J are TRBV19 and TRBJ2-5; D is possibly TRBD1 (5 bases). Looked up from germline, CDR1 is LNHDA and CDR2 is SQIVND (reference sequence). This CDR3 has 13 amino acids. The V gene lost 4 bases and the J gene lost 3 bases, with 9 bases spanning the gap. The chain's CDR3 is CASSSGREETQYF. CDR3 nucleotides: TGTGCCAGTAGTAGCGGCAGGGAAGAGACCCAGTACTTC.

This chain connects TRBV4-3 to TRBJ2-1, with 7 nucleotides matching TRBD1. The ends lost 3 bases at V and 5 bases at J; junction bases unmatched: 7. Germline V gives CDR1 LGHNA, CDR2 YSLEER. CDR3 size: 15 residues. Written as DNA, the CDR3 is TGCGCCAGCAGCCAGATTAAAGGGGGCAACAATGAGCAGTTCTTC. Encoded protein: CASSQIKGGNNEQFF.

The rearrangement joins TRBV24-1 to TRBJ2-1; 8 bases map to TRBD2. V was clipped by 2 bases and J by 0 bases; unmatched bases: 8. The CDR3 is made up of 18 amino acids. Germline-derived CDR1 and CDR2 are KGHDR and SFDVKD. In DNA, the CDR3 is TGTGCCACCAGTGATTATGGTAGCGGGGCAAGCTCCTACAATGAGCAGTTCTTC. It encodes CATSDYGSGASSYNEQFF.

This chain connects TRBV29-1 to TRBJ1-2; D gene uncertain. CDR1 SQVTM and CDR2 ANQGSEA come from the germline V gene. The CDR3 runs to 13 residues. The V end was cut by 3 bases, the J end by 8 bases, with 16 bases between. CDR3 in amino acids: CSVELNSNPGYTF. In nucleotides, the CDR3 is TGCAGCGTTGAGTTAAACTCGAACCCCGGCTACACCTTC.

This clone showed up just once. The chain carries TRBV7-2 and TRBJ1-6, with D possibly being TRBD1 (5 bases). Germline V gives CDR1 SGHTA, CDR2 FQGNSA. The V and J ends lost 2 bases and 6 bases respectively, with 14 bases between them. CDR3 length: 16 residues. DNA of the CDR3: TGTGCCAGCAGCTTACGACAGCCGGGGGTTAATTCACCCCTCCACTTT. This gives the protein CASSLRQPGVNSPLHF.

V and J are TRBV27 and TRBJ1-5; no clear D. Trimming took off 3 bases at V and 3 bases at J, with 12 bases between the two ends. Looked up from germline, CDR1 is MNHEY and CDR2 is SMNVEV (reference sequence). This CDR3 is 15 amino acids long. The chain's CDR3 is CASSFFWGDNQPQHF. The CDR3 coding sequence is TGTGCCAGCAGTTTCTTTTGGGGAGACAATCAGCCCCAGCATTTT.

The genes are TRBV6-5 and TRBJ2-3, with 7 positions matching TRBD2. The CDR3 length is 15 residues. V shed 2 bases and J 0 bases; nucleotides not matched to a gene: 2. CDR1 is MNHEY and CDR2 is SVGAGI in the germline V gene. In DNA, the CDR3 is TGTGCCAGCAGTTACGGCGGGAGAAGCACAGATACGCAGTATTTT. Translated, it gives CASSYGGRSTDTQYF.

The chain carries TRBV4-1 and TRBJ2-3, with D perhaps TRBD2 (6 bases). Trimming stripped 0 bases from V and 5 bases from J, with 15 bases between. CDR1 and CDR2 from the germline V gene are MGHRA and YSYEKL. This CDR3 is 16 amino acids long. CDR3 bases: TGCGCCAGCAGCCAAGAAGGGGACTTCGCCGTAGATACGCAGTATTTT. It yields the protein CASSQEGDFAVDTQYF.

Of note for this clone: The junction does not match germline at one end; this may be a read error. The chain recombines TRBV30 with TRBJ1-1; 10 nucleotides align to TRBD1. The germline V gene has CDR1 GTSNPN and CDR2 SVGIG (reference sequence). The CDR3 has 14 residues. The CDR3 loop is CAWREGQGNAEAFF. The CDR3 bases are TGTGCCTGGAGAGAGGGACAGGGGAACGCTGAAGCTTTCTTT.

The CDR3 region is CASGPDLADEQFF. The CDR3, as DNA: TGTGCTAGTGGTCCGGACTTGGCGGATGAGCAGTTCTTC. The V gene is TRBV12-5, the J gene TRBJ2-1, with D perhaps TRBD2 (5 bases). CDR3 size: 13 residues. CDR1 is LGHNT and CDR2 is FRNRAP in the germline V gene. V lost 5 bases and J lost 8, with 13 bases in between.

This sequence joins TRBV11-2 and TRBJ2-1, with D perhaps TRBD2 (6 bases). The CDR3 runs to 15 residues. The V and J ends lost 8 bases and 7 bases respectively, with 21 bases between them. Germline-derived CDR1 and CDR2 are SGHAT and FQNNGV. This chain's CDR3 is CASSFPGGDPNEQFF. The CDR3 coding sequence is TGTGCCAGCTCCTTCCCCGGGGGTGATCCGAATGAGCAGTTCTTC.